Listed below are T cell receptor beta chains from one sample, sequenced in a study of CD8+ T cells in alopecia areata. The repertoire was sequenced with immunoSEQ multiplex PCR; TCRdb's copy has only in-frame clones and lacks some. The table includes some 100,000 clones, roughly 60% detected once. The sample consisted of CD8+ T cells sorted from blood, taken at week 4, from a patient treated with tofacitinib. The receptors originated from a human donor with alopecia areata. CDR3s include the opening cysteine and the closing phenylalanine or tryptophan. Fields, in order: D gene, J gene, clone size, V gene, CDR3 protein, CDR3 DNA. The D gene is left open where the match is weak. Clone size appears in some rows only: once, few, many, or a class for an expanded clone.

>.|TRBJ2-7|.|TRBV27
CASSPGVSYEQYF
TGTGCCAGCAGTCCCGGGGTCTCCTACGAGCAGTACTTC
>.|TRBJ1-4|.|TRBV30
CAWSLIGGNEKLFF
TGTGCCTGGAGTTTGATAGGCGGAAATGAAAAACTGTTTTTT
>.|TRBJ2-3|once|TRBV30
CAWSQGLSGTDTQYF
TGTGCCTGGAGTCAAGGGTTGTCCGGCACAGATACGCAGTATTTT
>TRBD2|TRBJ2-3|few|TRBV29-1
CSVEDPASGITDTQYF
TGCAGCGTTGAAGATCCCGCTAGCGGGATAACAGATACGCAGTATTTT
>.|TRBJ2-1|.|TRBV29-1
CSVWTYNEQFF
TGCAGCGTTTGGACATACAATGAGCAGTTCTTC
>.|TRBJ2-7|.|TRBV27
CASSLNAGEQYF
TGTGCCAGCAGCTTAAATGCGGGCGAGCAGTACTTC
>.|TRBJ2-3|.|TRBV30
CACIRDNTDTQYF
TGTGCCTGTATCAGGGATAACACAGATACGCAGTATTTT
>.|TRBJ1-1|.|TRBV5-1
CASSFEGGWNTEAFF
TGCGCCAGCAGCTTTGAGGGGGGCTGGAACACTGAAGCTTTCTTT
>TRBD1|TRBJ1-1|.|TRBV29-1
CSVEDGTGPEAFF
TGCAGCGTTGAAGATGGGACAGGGCCTGAAGCTTTCTTT
>TRBD2|TRBJ2-1|.|TRBV29-1
CSVVLAGRNEQFF
TGCAGCGTTGTTCTAGCGGGGCGCAATGAGCAGTTCTTC
>.|TRBJ2-7|.|TRBV28
CASSPRTSTGTYEQYF
TGTGCCAGCAGTCCCCGTACATCTACAGGGACCTACGAGCAGTACTTC
>.|TRBJ2-7|few|TRBV19
CASSIGTVSYEQYF
TGTGCCAGTAGTATAGGTACAGTTTCCTACGAGCAGTACTTC
>TRBD1|TRBJ2-3|.|TRBV5-4
CASTAGTGGIPQYF
TGTGCCAGCACCGCCGGGACAGGGGGAATCCCGCAGTATTTT
>.|TRBJ2-7|.|TRBV27
CASSLSGSYEQYF
TGTGCCAGCAGTTTATCCGGTAGCTACGAGCAGTACTTC
>.|TRBJ1-2|.|TRBV30
CAWRGWRYTF
TGTGCCTGGAGAGGGTGGAGGTACACCTTC
>TRBD1|TRBJ2-1|.|TRBV27
CASSYRGYNEQFF
TGTGCCAGCAGTTACAGGGGCTACAATGAGCAGTTCTTC
>TRBD2|TRBJ2-5|few|TRBV30
CAGSGGNQETQYF
TGTGCCGGTAGCGGGGGGAACCAAGAGACCCAGTACTTC
>.|TRBJ2-7|.|TRBV6-1
CASSDTGGGFYEQYF
TGTGCCAGCAGTGATACAGGAGGGGGATTCTACGAGCAGTACTTC
>.|TRBJ2-3|few|TRBV29-1
CSVPGQITDTQYF
TGCAGCGTCCCGGGTCAAATAACAGATACGCAGTATTTT
>.|TRBJ1-3|few|TRBV29-1
CSVGEVGNTIYF
TGCAGCGTTGGTGAGGTTGGAAACACCATATATTTT
>.|TRBJ2-5|.|TRBV29-1
CSVEGDIGQPYQETQYF
TGCAGCGTTGAGGGGGATATTGGACAGCCGTACCAAGAGACCCAGTACTTC
>.|TRBJ2-7|few|TRBV10-3
CAISERHGSSSYEQYF
TGTGCCATCAGTGAGCGCCACGGCTCGAGCTCCTACGAGCAGTACTTC
>.|TRBJ2-3|few|TRBV30
CAWSSGDSTDTQYF
TGTGCCTGGAGTTCAGGGGACAGCACAGATACGCAGTATTTT
>.|TRBJ2-3|.|TRBV20-1
CSAITDTQYF
TGCAGTGCAATCACAGATACGCAGTATTTT
>TRBD1|TRBJ1-2|.|TRBV29-1
CSVEEQGQGHVGGRSYGYTF
TGCAGCGTTGAGGAGCAGGGACAGGGGCATGTTGGCGGGCGTAGCTATGGCTACACCTTC
>.|TRBJ2-1|.|TRBV30
CAWTSLGGNEQFF
TGTGCCTGGACCTCCCTAGGGGGCAATGAGCAGTTCTTC